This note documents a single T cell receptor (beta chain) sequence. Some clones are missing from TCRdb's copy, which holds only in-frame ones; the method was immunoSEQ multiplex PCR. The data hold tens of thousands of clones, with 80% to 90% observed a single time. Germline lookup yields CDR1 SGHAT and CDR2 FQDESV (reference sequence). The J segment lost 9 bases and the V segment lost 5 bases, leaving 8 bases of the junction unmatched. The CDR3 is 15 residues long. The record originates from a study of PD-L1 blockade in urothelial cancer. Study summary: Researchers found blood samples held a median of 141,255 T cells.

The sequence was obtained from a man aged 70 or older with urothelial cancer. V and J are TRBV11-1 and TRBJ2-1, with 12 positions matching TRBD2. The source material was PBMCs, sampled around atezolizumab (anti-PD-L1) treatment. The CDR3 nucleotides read TGTGCCAGCAGCCCCCGGCTAGCGGGAGGGGGTGAGCAGTTCTTC. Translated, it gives CASSPRLAGGGEQFF.